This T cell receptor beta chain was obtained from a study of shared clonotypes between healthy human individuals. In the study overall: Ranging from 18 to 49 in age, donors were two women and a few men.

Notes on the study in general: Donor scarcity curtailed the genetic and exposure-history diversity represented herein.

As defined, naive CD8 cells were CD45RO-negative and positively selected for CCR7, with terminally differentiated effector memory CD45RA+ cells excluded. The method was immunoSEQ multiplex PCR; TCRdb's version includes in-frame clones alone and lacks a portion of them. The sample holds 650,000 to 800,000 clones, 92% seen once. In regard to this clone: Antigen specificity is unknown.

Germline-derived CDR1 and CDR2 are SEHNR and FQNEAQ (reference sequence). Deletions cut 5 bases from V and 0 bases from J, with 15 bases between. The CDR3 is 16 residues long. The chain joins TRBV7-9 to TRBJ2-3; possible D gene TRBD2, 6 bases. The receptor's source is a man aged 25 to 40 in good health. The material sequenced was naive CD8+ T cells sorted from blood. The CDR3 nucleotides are TGTGCCAGCAGCCCTCCAGGCGGGGCTAGCACAGATACGCAGTATTTT. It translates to CASSPPGGASTDTQYF.